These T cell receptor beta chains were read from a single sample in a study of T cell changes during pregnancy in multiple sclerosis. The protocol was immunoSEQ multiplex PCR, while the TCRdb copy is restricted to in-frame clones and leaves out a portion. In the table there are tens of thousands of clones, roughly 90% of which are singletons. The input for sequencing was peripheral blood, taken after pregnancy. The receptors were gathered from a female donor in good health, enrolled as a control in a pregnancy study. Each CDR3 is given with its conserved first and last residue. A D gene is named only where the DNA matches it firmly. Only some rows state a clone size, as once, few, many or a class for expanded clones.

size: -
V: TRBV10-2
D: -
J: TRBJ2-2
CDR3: CASMVALGELFF
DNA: TGCGCCAGCATGGTCGCGTTAGGGGAGCTGTTTTTT

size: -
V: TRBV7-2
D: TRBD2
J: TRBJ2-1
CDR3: CASSWGGSSYNEQFF
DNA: TGTGCCAGCAGCTGGGGCGGGAGCTCCTACAATGAGCAGTTCTTC

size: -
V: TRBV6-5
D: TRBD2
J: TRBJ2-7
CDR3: CASSYSGGTTYEQYF
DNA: TGTGCCAGCAGTTACAGCGGGGGGACAACCTACGAGCAGTACTTC

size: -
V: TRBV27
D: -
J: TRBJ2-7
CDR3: CASSTRDGRTNEQYF
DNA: TGTGCCAGCAGTACGCGGGACGGACGGACTAACGAGCAGTACTTC

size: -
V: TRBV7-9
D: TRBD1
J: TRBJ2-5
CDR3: CASSIRRDRGRETQYF
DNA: TGTGCCAGCAGCATCAGGCGGGACAGGGGGCGAGAGACCCAGTACTTC

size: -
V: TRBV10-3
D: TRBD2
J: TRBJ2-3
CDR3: CAIRFPTSGTTDTQYF
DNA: TGTGCCATCAGATTCCCGACTAGCGGGACCACAGATACGCAGTATTTT

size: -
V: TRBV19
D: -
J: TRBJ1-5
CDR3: CASGNQPQHF
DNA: TGTGCCAGCGGCAATCAGCCCCAGCATTTT

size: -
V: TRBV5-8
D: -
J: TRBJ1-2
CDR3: CASSLTGVGYGYTF
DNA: TGTGCCAGCAGCTTGACGGGGGTGGGCTATGGCTACACCTTC

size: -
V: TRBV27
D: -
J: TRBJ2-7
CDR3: CASSFLKLDAYEQYF
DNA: TGTGCCAGCAGTTTCCTTAAGCTAGATGCCTACGAGCAGTACTTC

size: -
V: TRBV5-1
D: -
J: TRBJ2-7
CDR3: CASSLRDTYEQYF
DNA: TGCGCCAGCAGCTTGCGGGATACCTACGAGCAGTACTTC

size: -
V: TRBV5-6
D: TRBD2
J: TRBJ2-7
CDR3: CASNPPFSGEQYF
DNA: TGTGCCAGCAACCCACCCTTTAGCGGGGAGCAGTACTTC

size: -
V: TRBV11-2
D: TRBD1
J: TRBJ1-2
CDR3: CASSPSLDRGRGYTF
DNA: TGTGCCAGCAGCCCTTCCCTTGACAGGGGTAGAGGCTACACCTTC

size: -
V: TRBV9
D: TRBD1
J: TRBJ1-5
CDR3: CASSGQGGNQPQHF
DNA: TGTGCCAGCAGTGGACAGGGTGGCAATCAGCCCCAGCATTTT

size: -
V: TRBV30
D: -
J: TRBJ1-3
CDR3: CACPGQGGNTIYF
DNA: TGTGCCTGCCCTGGCCAGGGGGGAAACACCATATATTTT

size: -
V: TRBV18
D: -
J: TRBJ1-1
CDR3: CASSPRSGGPNTEAFF
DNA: TGTGCCAGCTCACCACGGTCGGGGGGCCCGAACACTGAAGCTTTCTTT

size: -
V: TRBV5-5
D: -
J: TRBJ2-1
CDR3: CASSFGTLYNEQFF
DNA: TGTGCCAGCAGCTTTGGGACACTTTACAATGAGCAGTTCTTC

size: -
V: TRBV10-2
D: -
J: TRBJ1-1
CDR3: CASSEEGQPTTEAFF
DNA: TGCGCCAGCAGTGAAGAAGGACAGCCAACCACTGAAGCTTTCTTT

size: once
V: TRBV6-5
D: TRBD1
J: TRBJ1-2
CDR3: CASSYSRDRGWNGYTF
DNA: TGTGCCAGCAGTTACTCCCGGGACAGGGGATGGAATGGCTACACCTTC

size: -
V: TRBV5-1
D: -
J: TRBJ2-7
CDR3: CASSLAPSYEQYF
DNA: TGCGCCAGCAGTTTAGCCCCCTCCTACGAGCAGTACTTC

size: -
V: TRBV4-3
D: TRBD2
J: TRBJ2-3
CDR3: CASSQETSGGNTDTQYF
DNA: TGCGCCAGCAGCCAAGAAACTAGCGGGGGGAACACAGATACGCAGTATTTT

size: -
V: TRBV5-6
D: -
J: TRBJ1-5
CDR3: CASSLQGRSNQPQHF
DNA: TGTGCCAGCAGCTTGCAGGGCAGGAGCAATCAGCCCCAGCATTTT

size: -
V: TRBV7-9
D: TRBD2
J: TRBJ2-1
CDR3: CASSFLSGSLNEQFF
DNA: TGTGCCAGCAGCTTCCTTAGCGGGAGTCTAAATGAGCAGTTCTTC

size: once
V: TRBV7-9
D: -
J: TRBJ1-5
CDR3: CASSLGYGEGGSQHF
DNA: TGTGCCAGCAGCTTAGGTTATGGGGAGGGGGGGTCCCAGCATTTT

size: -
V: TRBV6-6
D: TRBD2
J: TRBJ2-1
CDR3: CASSSVGLAGDNEQFF
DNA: TGTGCCAGCAGCTCCGTGGGACTAGCGGGGGACAATGAGCAGTTCTTC

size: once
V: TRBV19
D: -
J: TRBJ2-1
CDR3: CASSIGQGNVNEQFF
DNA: TGTGCCAGTAGTATAGGTCAGGGCAATGTCAATGAGCAGTTCTTC

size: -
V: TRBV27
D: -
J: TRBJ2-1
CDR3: CAGRLGINEQFF
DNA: TGTGCCGGTAGACTAGGGATTAATGAGCAGTTCTTC

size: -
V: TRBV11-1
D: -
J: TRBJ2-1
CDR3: CASSRGGGVTQFF
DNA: TGTGCCAGCAGCCGGGGCGGAGGGGTCACCCAGTTCTTC

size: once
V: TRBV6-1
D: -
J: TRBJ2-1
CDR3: CASSEASPLRGTYNEQFF
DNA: TGTGCCAGCAGTGAAGCGAGTCCCCTCCGCGGGACTTACAATGAGCAGTTCTTC

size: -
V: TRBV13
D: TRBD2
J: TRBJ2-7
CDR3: CASSSTMTSGSSYEQYF
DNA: TGTGCCAGCAGTTCCACGATGACTAGCGGAAGCTCCTACGAGCAGTACTTC

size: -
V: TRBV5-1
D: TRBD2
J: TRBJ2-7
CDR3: CASSPTSGGTSYEQYF
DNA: TGCGCCAGCAGCCCAACTAGCGGGGGGACATCCTACGAGCAGTACTTC

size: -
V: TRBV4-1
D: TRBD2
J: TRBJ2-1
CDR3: CASSQVTSGAYNEQFF
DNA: TGCGCCAGCAGCCAAGTGACTAGCGGGGCCTACAATGAGCAGTTCTTC

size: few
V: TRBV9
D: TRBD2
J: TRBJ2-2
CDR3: CASSVVTSGGELFF
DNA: TGTGCCAGCAGCGTTGTAACTAGCGGCGGGGAGCTGTTTTTT

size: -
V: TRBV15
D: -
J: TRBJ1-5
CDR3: CATSTLRVVGNQPQHF
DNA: TGTGCCACCAGCACCCTGAGAGTGGTTGGCAATCAGCCCCAGCATTTT

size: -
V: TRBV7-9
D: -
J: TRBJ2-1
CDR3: CASSPPRDEQFF
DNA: TGTGCCAGCAGCCCCCCTAGAGATGAGCAGTTCTTC